What follows are 26 T cell receptor beta chains derived from one specimen sequenced in a study of control samples from healthy donors and cancer patients. Repertoires were generated with immunoSEQ multiplex PCR, while TCRdb's copy carries only in-frame clones and drops some. The sample includes around 50,000 clones, around 90% of them seen just once. The sample consisted of PBMCs. The receptors were sampled from a man aged 35 to 55 with colorectal cancer.

The chain couples TRBV5-8 to TRBJ2-1; no reliable D call. V gave up 3 bases and J gave up 9 bases, with 4 bases separating them. The CDR3 length is 10 residues. The germline V gene has CDR1 SGHTS and CDR2 YDEGEE. This chain's CDR3 is CASSWSEQFF. As DNA, the CDR3 is TGTGCCAGCAGCTGGAGTGAGCAGTTCTTC.

The V call is TRBV6-1, the J call TRBJ2-1; D is unclear. Germline CDR1 and CDR2: MNHNS and SASEGT. The CDR3 contains 13 residues. V was trimmed by 2 bases and J by 1 base, leaving 3 bases between them. The DNA for the CDR3 is TGTGCCAGCAGTGAATGGTCCTACAATGAGCAGTTCTTC. Translated, it gives CASSEWSYNEQFF.

The chain's CDR3 is CASSWPGTNEKLFF. As DNA, the CDR3 is TGTGCCAGTAGTTGGCCCGGAACTAATGAAAAACTGTTTTTT. V usage is TRBV19 and J usage is TRBJ1-4; D call uncertain. The CDR3 spans 14 residues. Germline V gene sequence: CDR1 LNHDA, CDR2 SQIVND (reference sequence). Trimming left V 5 bases short and J 1 base short, with 8 bases between.

V usage is TRBV5-8 and J usage is TRBJ1-4; D is undetermined. CDR3 length: 16 amino acids. Germline lookup yields CDR1 SGHTS and CDR2 YDEGEE. V was pared by 0 bases and J by 0 bases, with 9 bases between. CDR3 protein: CASSLDRLATNEKLFF. In DNA form, the CDR3 reads TGTGCCAGCAGCTTGGACAGACTCGCAACTAATGAAAAACTGTTTTTT.

The chain combines TRBV7-2 with TRBJ2-1; 7 bases match TRBD2. This CDR3 is built from 15 residues. CDR1 and CDR2 from the germline V gene are SGHTA and FQGNSA. With 5 bases clipped from V and 7 bases from J, the junction kept 11 bases outside the gene matches. The CDR3 here is CASSPRTSFRNEQFF. The CDR3 nucleotides are TGTGCCAGCAGCCCTCGGACTAGTTTTAGGAATGAGCAGTTCTTC.

The J gene is TRBJ1-2, the V gene TRBV27; possibly TRBD1 for D (5 bases). This CDR3 has 16 amino acids. The germline V gene encodes CDR1 MNHEY and CDR2 SMNVEV (reference sequence). Trimming shortened V by 2 bases and J by 2 bases, and 15 bases separated the two germline ends. This CDR3 reads CASSLVGGRINYGYTF. The CDR3 DNA reads as TGTGCCAGCAGTTTAGTGGGGGGACGGATAAACTATGGCTACACCTTC.

The chain recombines TRBV28 with TRBJ2-3; D possibly uses TRBD1 or TRBD2 (5 bases each). The CDR3 is 16 amino acids. Germline CDR1 and CDR2: MDHEN and SYDVKM. V gave up 5 bases and J gave up 5 bases, with 20 bases separating them. The CDR3 nucleotides read TGTGCCAGCAGTGGACTGGGGACGGAGAGGGGAGATACGCAGTATTTT. Residues: CASSGLGTERGDTQYF.

This clone turned up a few times. V usage is TRBV2 and J usage is TRBJ2-3, with 7 nucleotides matching TRBD2. The CDR3 contains 15 residues. CDR1 SNHLY and CDR2 FYNNEI come from the germline V gene. V lost 1 base and J lost 4; bases outside the gene matches: 5. CDR3 residues: CASSEEGLKPDTQYF. The DNA of the CDR3 is TGTGCCAGCAGTGAAGAGGGACTAAAACCAGATACGCAGTATTTT.

The genes are TRBV9 and TRBJ2-7, with 7 bases matching TRBD1. Germline V lookup: CDR1 SGDLS, CDR2 YYNGEE. The V segment lost 4 bases and the J segment 0 bases; nucleotides outside the gene matches: 7. This CDR3 spans 15 amino acids. DNA of the CDR3: TGTGCCAGCAGCACCCACCGGGACAGCTCCTACGAGCAGTACTTC. Its protein is CASSTHRDSSYEQYF.

The J gene is TRBJ2-3, the V gene TRBV7-8; no firm D call. V lost 6 bases to trimming and J lost 7 bases, with 11 bases between them. This CDR3 spans 12 amino acids. CDR1 is SGHVS, CDR2 FQNEAQ, per germline. The chain's CDR3 is CASRGRQNTQYF. Here the CDR3 DNA reads TGTGCCAGCAGGGGCCGCCAGAATACGCAGTATTTT.

This rearrangement joins TRBV7-9 to TRBJ1-2, with D perhaps matching TRBD1 (6 bases). This CDR3 is 13 amino acids long. V shed 5 bases and J shed 7 bases, with 14 bases lying between them. Germline-derived CDR1 and CDR2 are SEHNR and FQNEAQ (reference sequence). The CDR3 bases are TGTGCCAGCAGCCCCCGTGAGGGGGGTGGCTACACCTTC. Protein product: CASSPREGGGYTF.

This chain uses TRBV18 with TRBJ2-7; D gene ambiguous. Germline V gives CDR1 KGHSH, CDR2 LQKENI. This CDR3 spans 14 amino acids. Trimming stripped 0 bases from V and 2 bases from J, with 8 bases between. The CDR3 nucleotides read TGTGCCAGCTCACCACCGATTAGACCCTACGAGCAGTACTTC. It yields the protein CASSPPIRPYEQYF. Looking up the rest from reference TRBV18 and TRBJ2-7 gives the full variable domain: NAGVMQNPRHLVRRRGQEARLRCSPMKGHSHVYWYRQLPEEGLKFMVYLQKENIIDESGMPKERFSAEFPKEGPSILRIQQVVRGDSAAYFCASSPPIRPYEQYFGPGTRLTVT.

The rearrangement links TRBV7-2 to TRBJ2-7, with 9 bases lining up with TRBD1. V shed 3 bases, J shed 4 bases, and the junction held 7 bases outside the gene matches. CDR1 is SGHTA and CDR2 is FQGNSA in the germline V gene. This CDR3 comprises 15 residues. CDR3 residues: CASSFGQGRGYEQYF. The CDR3 DNA reads TGTGCCAGCAGCTTTGGACAGGGGAGGGGGTACGAGCAGTACTTC.

CDR3 nucleotide sequence: TGTGCCGGCCTACCAGGGGCGTCTGGGGCCAACGTCCTGACTTTC. Protein product: CAGLPGASGANVLTF. The chain recombines TRBV7-9 with TRBJ2-6; the D gene is possibly TRBD1 (6 bases). The V gene's germline CDR1 is SEHNR and CDR2 FQNEAQ (reference sequence). Trimming left V 11 bases short and J 1 base short, with 15 bases between. The CDR3 consists of 15 residues.

The rearrangement joins TRBV6-5 to TRBJ2-7, with D possibly TRBD1 on 5 matching bases. The V gene lost 2 bases and the J gene lost 0 bases, with 5 bases spanning the gap. CDR1 and CDR2 (germline): MNHEY, SVGAGI. The CDR3 length is 13 residues. The CDR3 is CASSYRGSYEQYF. In nucleotides, the CDR3 is TGTGCCAGCAGTTACAGGGGCTCCTACGAGCAGTACTTC.

This rearrangement joins TRBV10-3 to TRBJ1-4, with 7 positions matching TRBD1. Looked up from germline, CDR1 is ENHRY and CDR2 is SYGVKD. CDR3 length equals 15 residues. With 2 bases clipped from V and 7 bases from J, the junction kept 7 bases outside the gene matches. CDR3 sequence reads: CAISEQQGVGEKLFF. CDR3 in DNA: TGTGCCATCAGTGAGCAGCAGGGGGTAGGTGAAAAACTGTTTTTT.

The chain couples TRBV3-1 (or the pseudogene TRBV3-2) to TRBJ2-6; 7 bases are a match to TRBD1. The germline CDR1 and CDR2 sequences are LGHDT and YNNKEL (reference sequence). This CDR3 region has 17 residues. The V and J ends lost 1 base and 1 base, in that order; junction bases with no gene match: 4. In DNA, the CDR3 is TGTGCCAGCAGCCAAGGAAGGGGGCGTTCTGGGGCCAACGTCCTGACTTTC. Protein product: CASSQGRGRSGANVLTF.

The CDR3 sequence is CAWSGTGYPPNYGYTF. The CDR3 DNA follows: TGTGCCTGGAGTGGGACAGGGTATCCCCCTAACTATGGCTACACCTTC. V gene TRBV30 combines with J gene TRBJ1-2; TRBD1 aligns across 8 bases. The V gene's germline CDR1 is GTSNPN and CDR2 SVGIG (reference sequence). After removal of 1 base from V and 0 bases from J, the junction contained 7 bases not matched to a gene. CDR3 length equals 16 residues.

The chain recombines TRBV20-1 with TRBJ1-1; D is perhaps TRBD1 (6 bases). The V end lost 6 bases, the J end lost 0 bases, and 17 bases lay between the germline ends. The CDR3 has 15 residues. CDR1 is DFQATT, CDR2 SNEGSKA, per germline (reference sequence). CDR3 DNA sequence: TGCAGTGCCAGTAAGGCGGGACACCTGAACACTGAAGCTTTCTTT. Translated, it gives CSASKAGHLNTEAFF.

The chain links TRBV12-3 or TRBV12-4 to TRBJ1-5; D not resolved. The V end was cut by 4 bases, the J end by 4 bases, with 5 bases between. The CDR3 has 12 residues. This CDR3 is CASSWANQPQHF. The CDR3 coding sequence is TGTGCCAGCAGTTGGGCGAATCAGCCCCAGCATTTT.

This clone was observed once. Here the CDR3 DNA reads TGTGCCATCAGTGAGTCGACGGGAGGGCCGGACATTCAGTACTTC. Its translation: CAISESTGGPDIQYF. J is TRBJ2-4 and V is TRBV10-3; 8 bases agree with TRBD2. CDR1 is ENHRY, CDR2 SYGVKD, per germline. The V segment lost 0 bases and the J segment 8 bases; nucleotides outside the gene matches: 6. The CDR3 is made up of 15 amino acids.

This rearrangement joins TRBV19 to TRBJ1-1; 9 bases map to TRBD1. Germline V gene lookup returns CDR1 LNHDA and CDR2 SQIVND (reference sequence). The junction had 8 bases not matched to a gene; V was cut back by 7 bases and J by 5 bases. The CDR3 has 14 amino acids. CDR3 loop: CASTQTGGITEAFF. The CDR3 region has the DNA TGTGCCAGTACCCAGACAGGGGGAATTACTGAAGCTTTCTTT.

The genes are TRBV5-8 and TRBJ2-5, with 7 bases aligning to TRBD1. The V gene's germline CDR1 is SGHTS and CDR2 YDEGEE. CDR3 length equals 12 residues. J gave up 7 bases and V 8 bases, and 8 bases lay outside the gene matches. This CDR3 is CASLQGLTTQYF. Here the CDR3 DNA reads TGTGCCAGTCTACAGGGGCTCACGACCCAGTACTTC.

The CDR3 DNA follows: TGTGCCAGCAGTACCCCCTCTGGGGCCAACGTCCTGACTTTC. It yields the protein CASSTPSGANVLTF. The V gene is TRBV28, the J gene TRBJ2-6; D gene uncertain. CDR1 and CDR2 (germline): MDHEN, SYDVKM. The CDR3 has 14 amino acids. Trimming stripped 5 bases from V and 0 bases from J, with 5 bases between.

CDR3 residues: CASSQQRERADTQYF. The CDR3 nucleotides are TGCGCCAGCAGCCAACAACGGGAGAGGGCAGATACGCAGTATTTT. The rearrangement joins TRBV4-3 to TRBJ2-3; D is perhaps TRBD2 (6 bases). Between the trimmed V and J ends, which lost 2 bases and 4 bases, there was a span of 13 bases. The CDR3 is 15 amino acids. Germline values: CDR1 LGHNA, CDR2 YSLEER.

In DNA form, the CDR3 reads TGCGCCAGCAGCTTGGGTGGATTGGGACTAGCGGGACACGAGCAGTACTTC. This encodes CASSLGGLGLAGHEQYF. The rearrangement uses TRBV5-1 and TRBJ2-7; TRBD2 aligns across 13 bases. The CDR3 loop spans 17 amino acids. Germline trimming cut 0 bases from V and 5 bases from J; bases unmatched to any gene: 8. Germline CDR1 and CDR2: SGHRS and YFSETQ.